Each of the 32 T cell receptor beta chains below was sequenced from the same sample in a study of identical twins. TCRdb re-called the 5' RACE reads with MiXCR, one entry per CDR3 protein. The sample shows approximately 220,000 distinct CDR3 sequences, roughly 10% of them seen only once. The sequenced sample was memory (CD45RO+) T cells sorted from blood. These receptor sequences come from a woman aged 18-29 years in good health.

There are many counts of this clonotype. V usage is TRBV12-3 or TRBV12-4 and J usage is TRBJ1-1; 9 bases match TRBD1. The CDR3 runs 18 residues. J gave up 0 bases and V 4 bases, and 12 bases lay outside the gene matches. The CDR3 DNA reads as TGTGCCAGCAGTTCCCCGTACAGGGGGCTTAGTATGAACACTGAAGCTTTCTTT. Protein sequence: CASSSPYRGLSMNTEAFF.

At least ten counts were recorded for this clonotype. V gene TRBV3-1 combines with J gene TRBJ1-2; 12 nucleotides match TRBD1. Germline V gives CDR1 LGHDT, CDR2 YNNKEL (reference sequence). The CDR3 totals 15 residues. The V gene end was trimmed by 5 bases and the J gene end by 4 bases; junction bases not matched to a gene: 5. This CDR3 is CASSYPGQGAYGYTF. CDR3 in DNA: TGTGCCAGCAGCTATCCGGGACAGGGGGCCTATGGCTACACCTTC.

This clonotype was recorded at least ten times. The rearrangement links TRBV12-3 or TRBV12-4 to TRBJ1-5; TRBD1 matches at 7 bases. This CDR3 has 16 amino acids. After removal of 6 bases from V and 0 bases from J, the junction contained 8 bases not matched to a gene. CDR3 protein: CASSPGTVDSNQPQHF. The CDR3 DNA reads as TGTGCCAGCAGCCCGGGGACAGTAGATAGCAATCAGCCCCAGCATTTT.

The table lists this clonotype with a few counts. This chain uses TRBV5-6 with TRBJ1-6; D remains unclear. Germline V lookup: CDR1 SGHDT, CDR2 YYEEEE. The CDR3 contains 14 residues. Trimming shortened V by 4 bases and J by 5 bases, and 10 bases separated the two germline ends. The CDR3 nucleotides read TGTGCCAGCAGCCTCCGGCACAATAATTCACCCCTCCACTTT. Translating it yields CASSLRHNNSPLHF.

The chain carries TRBV6-1 and TRBJ2-7; the match to TRBD1 covers 9 bases. This CDR3 region has 16 residues. V shed 5 bases, J shed 6 bases, and the junction held 14 bases outside the gene matches. Germline V CDR1 and CDR2: MNHNS, SASEGT. The CDR3 protein is CASSPSWGQGFSEQYF. CDR3 DNA sequence: TGTGCCAGCAGTCCGAGTTGGGGACAGGGATTTAGCGAGCAGTACTTC.

This clonotype was recorded at least ten times. The V gene is TRBV6-5, the J gene TRBJ1-2; 7 bases align to TRBD1. The germline CDR1 and CDR2 sequences are MNHEY and SVGAGI. V dropped 2 bases and J dropped 5; count of bases not matched to a gene: 11. The CDR3 consists of 16 residues. The CDR3 region is CASSYGTESDQYGYTF. In DNA form, the CDR3 reads TGTGCCAGCAGTTACGGGACAGAGTCCGACCAATATGGCTACACCTTC.

This clonotype was observed a few times. The chain has TRBV5-1 and TRBJ2-7; D is unclear. The CDR3 totals 13 residues. The V gene lost 0 bases and the J gene lost 6 bases, with 10 bases spanning the gap. The germline V gene encodes CDR1 SGHRS and CDR2 YFSETQ. This CDR3 is CASSLEWGFEQYF. The CDR3 nucleotides read TGCGCCAGCAGCTTGGAGTGGGGATTCGAGCAGTACTTC.

This clonotype came up a few times. This chain links TRBV12-3 or TRBV12-4 with TRBJ1-5; no clear D gene. The CDR3 is made up of 12 amino acids. Trimming took off 5 bases at V and 5 bases at J, with 7 bases between the two ends. This chain's CDR3 is CASSRPYQPQHF. DNA for the CDR3: TGTGCCAGCAGTAGGCCTTATCAGCCCCAGCATTTT.

The sample holds a few counts of this clonotype. The rearrangement uses TRBV7-2 and TRBJ2-5; D might be TRBD2 (5 bases). Trimming pared 5 bases from V and 5 bases from J, leaving 9 bases between. The CDR3 sequence is 12 residues long. Germline assignment: CDR1 SGHTA and CDR2 FQGNSA. CDR3 nucleotides: TGTGCCAGCAGCACGCAGCGGGAGACCCAGTACTTC. This translates into CASSTQRETQYF.

This chain links TRBV6-5 with TRBJ2-3; D may be TRBD2 (6 bases). CDR3 length: 16 residues. Trimming removed 4 bases at V and 0 bases at J, with 14 bases between. The germline V gene has CDR1 MNHEY and CDR2 SVGAGI. Written as DNA, the CDR3 is TGTGCCAGCAGTTCCCTGGCGGGGTCTAGCACAGATACGCAGTATTTT. It codes for CASSSLAGSSTDTQYF.

The chain employs TRBV20-1 and TRBJ2-1; maybe TRBD1 (5 bases). Germline V gene sequence: CDR1 DFQATT, CDR2 SNEGSKA (reference sequence). This CDR3 is built from 12 residues. Trimming pared 2 bases from V and 8 bases from J, leaving 10 bases between. The CDR3 sequence is CSARRGSDEQFF. The CDR3 DNA is TGCAGTGCTAGAAGGGGAAGTGATGAGCAGTTCTTC.

This clonotype was observed a few times. The J gene is TRBJ1-2, the V gene TRBV3-1, with D uncertain. This CDR3 comprises 12 residues. Germline CDR1 is LGHDT and CDR2 is YNNKEL (reference sequence). V was cut by 0 bases and J by 8 bases, with 7 bases left in between. The DNA for the CDR3 is TGTGCCAGCAGCCAAGAGAACGGGGGCTACACCTTC. Its protein product is CASSQENGGYTF. Drawing the rest from reference TRBV3-1 and TRBJ1-2, the complete variable domain is DTAVSQTPKYLVTQMGNDKSIKCEQNLGHDTMYWYKQDSKKFLKIMFSYNNKELIINETVPNRFSPKSPDKAHLNLHINSLELGDSAVYFCASSQENGGYTFGSGTRLTVV.

This clonotype has a handful of counts. The CDR3 nucleotides read TGTGCCTGGAACCTCGAGAGCTATGGCTACACCTTC. This codes for CAWNLESYGYTF. The V and J genes are TRBV30 and TRBJ1-2; D not certain. Germline V lookup: CDR1 GTSNPN, CDR2 SVGIG (reference sequence). The CDR3 has 12 amino acids. V was clipped by 4 bases and J by 4 bases, with 10 bases between them.

The chain uses TRBV3-1 and TRBJ2-7; D is uncertain. Trimming took 5 bases from V and 1 from J, leaving 15 bases between them. Per the germline V gene, CDR1 is LGHDT and CDR2 is YNNKEL (reference sequence). The CDR3 runs 15 residues. CDR3 DNA: TGTGCCAGCAGCGAACTACCTGGGGTTTCCTACGAGCAGTACTTC. This sequence encodes CASSELPGVSYEQYF.

The chain combines TRBV6-1 with TRBJ2-5; 9 positions match TRBD2. V shed 6 bases, J shed 1 base, and the junction held 9 bases outside the gene matches. The germline gives CDR1 MNHNS, CDR2 SASEGT. CDR3 size: 16 residues. This chain's CDR3 is CASSLRAAGGQETQYF. The CDR3, as DNA: TGTGCCAGCAGCCTGCGGGCAGCGGGGGGCCAAGAGACCCAGTACTTC.

A few counts support this clonotype. This chain connects TRBV28 to TRBJ2-3, with D hard to call. This CDR3 region has 14 residues. The V end lost 4 bases, the J end lost 2 bases, and 10 bases lay between the germline ends. Germline values: CDR1 MDHEN, CDR2 SYDVKM. The CDR3, as DNA: TGTGCCAGCAGTTCCCCAAGCCACACAGATACGCAGTATTTT. Encoded protein: CASSSPSHTDTQYF.

This clonotype occurred a few times. This sequence joins TRBV7-9 and TRBJ2-1; the match to TRBD2 covers 10 bases. With V trimmed by 5 bases and J by 13 bases, 11 bases remained unmatched. The CDR3 contains 14 residues. Germline V gene data show CDR1 as SEHNR and CDR2 as FQNEAQ (reference sequence). Here the CDR3 reads CASSHLNERGGQFF. CDR3 DNA sequence: TGTGCCAGCAGCCACTTAAATGAGCGGGGGGGTCAGTTCTTC. The whole variable domain, remainder taken from reference TRBV7-9 and TRBJ2-1, is DTGVSQNPRHKITKRGQNVTFRCDPISEHNRLYWYRQTLGQGPEFLTYFQNEAQLEKSRLLSDRFSAERPKGSFSTLEIQRTEQGDSAMYLCASSHLNERGGQFFGPGTRLTVL.

The V gene is TRBV30, the J gene TRBJ1-2; weak D call: TRBD1 (5 bases). The ends were cut back, 2 bases at V and 8 bases at J, with 9 bases in the middle. CDR3 length: 11 residues. Germline CDR1 reads GTSNPN; CDR2 reads SVGIG (reference sequence). The CDR3 coding sequence is TGTGCCTGGAGTTGGGGGGGAGGCTACACCTTC. Translating it yields CAWSWGGGYTF.

This clonotype was observed at least ten times. This chain links TRBV4-2 with TRBJ1-2; a weak D match, TRBD1 (6 bases). V was pared by 0 bases and J by 2 bases, with 13 bases between. CDR1 is LGHNA, CDR2 YNFKEQ, per germline. CDR3 length equals 16 residues. CDR3 nucleotide sequence: TGTGCCAGCAGCCAAGATGTACAGGGCCGCAACTATGGCTACACCTTC. This codes for CASSQDVQGRNYGYTF.

This clonotype was seen a few times. V and J are TRBV5-1 and TRBJ2-6; TRBD1 matches at 7 bases. With 4 bases clipped from V and 4 bases from J, the junction kept 8 bases outside the gene matches. Germline V lookup: CDR1 SGHRS, CDR2 YFSETQ. The CDR3 loop spans 16 amino acids. The CDR3, as DNA: TGCGCCAGCAGCCGAGACAGGGTTTCCGGGGCCAACGTCCTGACTTTC. This codes for CASSRDRVSGANVLTF.

Worth noting for this clonotype: This may be a read error, as it is one base from a much larger clone. The CDR3: CASRPGTYEQYF. The CDR3 nucleotides read TGTGCCAGCAGACCGGGAACCTACGAGCAGTACTTC. The rearrangement uses TRBV6-1 and TRBJ2-7; the D gene is possibly TRBD2 (5 bases). Trimming took off 6 bases at V and 2 bases at J, with 8 bases between the two ends. Germline lookup yields CDR1 MNHNS and CDR2 SASEGT. The CDR3 sequence is 12 residues long.

This clonotype appeared a few times. The rearrangement joins TRBV20-1 to TRBJ2-5, with TRBD2 identical over 7 bases. In germline, CDR1 is DFQATT, CDR2 SNEGSKA (reference sequence). The CDR3 extends over 12 amino acids. With V trimmed by 5 bases and J by 6 bases, 6 bases remained unmatched. The CDR3 reads CSAGGLSKTQYF. Written as DNA, the CDR3 is TGCAGTGCTGGGGGACTATCAAAGACCCAGTACTTC.

This chain joins TRBV12-3 or TRBV12-4 and TRBJ2-7; D gene uncertain. Trimming took off 0 bases at V and 4 bases at J, with 10 bases between the two ends. This CDR3 contains 14 residues. CDR3: CASSLAIDVYEQYF. In nucleotides, the CDR3 is TGTGCCAGCAGTTTAGCGATTGACGTATACGAGCAGTACTTC.

This clonotype showed up many times. The V call is TRBV18, the J call TRBJ2-1, with D hard to call. Per germline, CDR1 KGHSH and CDR2 LQKENI. This CDR3 is built from 12 residues. V lost 3 bases and J lost 9, with 9 bases in between. This chain's CDR3 is CASSPTVSEQFF. DNA of the CDR3: TGTGCCAGCTCACCGACGGTGAGTGAGCAGTTCTTC.

The chain recombines TRBV9 with TRBJ2-5; D is uncertain. Germline CDR1 reads SGDLS; CDR2 reads YYNGEE. This CDR3 region has 13 residues. The germline V and J ends were trimmed by 4 bases and 1 base, with 8 bases remaining between them. The CDR3 protein is CASSTRTQETQYF. CDR3 nucleotides: TGTGCCAGCAGCACCCGGACCCAAGAGACCCAGTACTTC.

This clonotype was counted only a few times. The genes are TRBV12-3 or TRBV12-4 and TRBJ1-5, with 8 nucleotides matching TRBD1. The CDR3 is made up of 15 amino acids. The V and J ends lost 11 bases and 0 bases, in that order; junction bases with no gene match: 9. CDR3 bases: TGTGCCTCTCGACAGGGGAAATATAGCAATCAGCCCCAGCATTTT. Encoded protein: CASRQGKYSNQPQHF.

This clonotype was observed a few times. The chain couples TRBV7-9 to TRBJ1-5; no reliable D call. The V end lost 3 bases, the J end lost 7 bases, and 7 bases lay between the germline ends. CDR1 and CDR2 from the germline V gene are SEHNR and FQNEAQ (reference sequence). The CDR3 has 12 amino acids. CDR3 DNA: TGTGCCAGCAGCTTCGACGGGCAGCCCCAGCATTTT. As protein: CASSFDGQPQHF. Full variable domain (missing parts from reference TRBV7-9 and TRBJ1-5): DTGVSQNPRHKITKRGQNVTFRCDPISEHNRLYWYRQTLGQGPEFLTYFQNEAQLEKSRLLSDRFSAERPKGSFSTLEIQRTEQGDSAMYLCASSFDGQPQHFGDGTRLSIL.

This clonotype was seen ten or more times. The chain couples TRBV20-1 to TRBJ1-6; weak D call: TRBD1 (5 bases). The CDR3 covers 13 residues. CDR1 and CDR2 (germline): DFQATT, SNEGSKA (reference sequence). Between the trimmed V and J ends, which lost 6 bases and 7 bases, there was a span of 13 bases. The CDR3 bases are TGCAGTGCGAATGACAGTCCCAATTCACCCCTCCACTTT. Its translation: CSANDSPNSPLHF.

V is TRBV7-9 and J is TRBJ2-7; TRBD1 might be the D (5 bases). CDR3 length: 14 amino acids. Germline values: CDR1 SEHNR, CDR2 FQNEAQ (reference sequence). Trimming pared 4 bases from V and 4 bases from J, leaving 14 bases between. CDR3 amino acids: CASSYQGSGYEQYF. DNA of the CDR3: TGTGCCAGCAGCTATCAGGGCTCCGGTTACGAGCAGTACTTC. Full variable domain (rest looked up from reference TRBV7-9 and TRBJ2-7): DTGVSQNPRHKITKRGQNVTFRCDPISEHNRLYWYRQTLGQGPEFLTYFQNEAQLEKSRLLSDRFSAERPKGSFSTLEIQRTEQGDSAMYLCASSYQGSGYEQYFGPGTRLTVT.

This clonotype has more than one count but fewer than ten. V usage is TRBV4-3 and J usage is TRBJ2-7; 10 bases match TRBD2. J gave up 6 bases and V 5 bases, and 10 bases lay outside the gene matches. The CDR3 loop spans 15 amino acids. Germline values: CDR1 LGHNA, CDR2 YSLEER. The CDR3 DNA reads TGCGCCAGCAGCTCCGAAGCGGGAGGGCCCCGCGAGCAGTACTTC. Protein: CASSSEAGGPREQYF.

The chain joins TRBV30 to TRBJ2-3, with 8 bases lining up with TRBD2. Germline loops: CDR1 GTSNPN, CDR2 SVGIG (reference sequence). This CDR3 has 14 amino acids. Unmatched junction bases numbered 6, after V lost 5 bases and J lost 2 bases. The CDR3 here is CAWVGLANTDTQYF. As DNA, the CDR3 is TGTGCCTGGGTTGGACTAGCTAACACAGATACGCAGTATTTT.

The chain uses TRBV6-5 and TRBJ2-6; D is ambiguous. The CDR3 consists of 16 residues. The germline V gene encodes CDR1 MNHEY and CDR2 SVGAGI. Between the trimmed V and J ends, which lost 4 bases and 0 bases, there was a span of 10 bases. The CDR3 reads CASSSFTSSGANVLTF. CDR3 DNA: TGTGCCAGCAGTTCCTTCACCAGCTCTGGGGCCAACGTCCTGACTTTC.